The clone carrying this T cell receptor (beta chain) has only a few counts. Its antigen is still unknown. The sample comes from a study of PD-1 blockade in classical Hodgkin lymphoma. This CDR3 is 15 amino acids long. Germline V gene lookup returns CDR1 KGHSH and CDR2 LQKENI. Deletions cut 1 base from V and 1 base from J, with 9 bases between. Generated by immunoSEQ multiplex PCR, the TCRdb table keeps only in-frame clones and is missing some. Of tens of thousands of clones listed, over 75% are singletons. Stated time point: cycle 4 day 1 (C4D1), after five to seven weeks of nivolumab. Following autologous stem cell transplantation, relapse occurred in every patient, and exposure to brentuximab vedotin varied. Findings and caveats of the study: Whoever responded completely had baseline diversity much like that seen in newly diagnosed patients. In CD4+ cells, TCR diversity went up significantly by C4D1, but in CD8+ cells it did not.

The starting material was peripheral blood mononuclear cells (PBMCs), obtained before the fourth cycle of nivolumab. The gene calls are TRBV18 and TRBJ2-3; possible D gene TRBD1, 5 bases. The receptor's source is a human donor with classical Hodgkin lymphoma. The CDR3 nucleotides read TGTGCCAGCTCACCACAGGCAGGGCGCACAGATACGCAGTATTTT. Its protein product is CASSPQAGRTDTQYF. Looking up the rest from reference TRBV18 and TRBJ2-3 gives the full variable domain: NAGVMQNPRHLVRRRGQEARLRCSPMKGHSHVYWYRQLPEEGLKFMVYLQKENIIDESGMPKERFSAEFPKEGPSILRIQQVVRGDSAAYFCASSPQAGRTDTQYFGPGTRLTVL.